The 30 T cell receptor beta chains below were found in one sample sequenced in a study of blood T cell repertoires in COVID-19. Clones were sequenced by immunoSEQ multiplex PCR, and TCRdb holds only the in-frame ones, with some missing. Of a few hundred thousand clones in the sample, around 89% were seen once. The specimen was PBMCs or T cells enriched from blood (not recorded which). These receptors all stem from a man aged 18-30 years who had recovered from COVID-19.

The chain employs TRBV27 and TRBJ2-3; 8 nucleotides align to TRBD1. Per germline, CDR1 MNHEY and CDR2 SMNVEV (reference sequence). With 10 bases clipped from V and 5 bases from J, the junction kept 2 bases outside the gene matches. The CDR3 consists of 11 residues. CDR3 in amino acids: CATGQGDTQYF. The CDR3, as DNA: TGTGCCACTGGACAGGGAGATACGCAGTATTTT.

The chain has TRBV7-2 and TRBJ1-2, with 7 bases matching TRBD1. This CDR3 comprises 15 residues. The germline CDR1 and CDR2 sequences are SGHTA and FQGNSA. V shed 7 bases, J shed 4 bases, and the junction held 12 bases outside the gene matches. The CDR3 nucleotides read TGTGCCAGCACTTCTGATAAACAGGGGTTCTATGGCTACACCTTC. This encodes CASTSDKQGFYGYTF.

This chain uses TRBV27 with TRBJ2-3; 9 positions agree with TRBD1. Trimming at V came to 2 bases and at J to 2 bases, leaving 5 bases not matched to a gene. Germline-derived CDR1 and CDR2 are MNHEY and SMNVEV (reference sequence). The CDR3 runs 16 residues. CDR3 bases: TGTGCCAGCAGTTTAAGGGGACAGGGACCCACAGATACGCAGTATTTT. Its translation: CASSLRGQGPTDTQYF.

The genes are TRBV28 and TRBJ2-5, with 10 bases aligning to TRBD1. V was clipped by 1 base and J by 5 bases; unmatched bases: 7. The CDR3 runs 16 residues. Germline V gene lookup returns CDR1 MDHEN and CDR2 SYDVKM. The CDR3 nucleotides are TGTGCCAGCAGTTTATACGGGACAGGGGTATTCGAGACCCAGTACTTC. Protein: CASSLYGTGVFETQYF.

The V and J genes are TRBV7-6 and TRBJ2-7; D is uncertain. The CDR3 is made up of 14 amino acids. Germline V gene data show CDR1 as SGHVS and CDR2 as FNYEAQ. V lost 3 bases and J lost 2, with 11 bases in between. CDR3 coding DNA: TGTGCCAGCAGCTTCAGTATGATTCCCTACGAGCAGTACTTC. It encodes CASSFSMIPYEQYF. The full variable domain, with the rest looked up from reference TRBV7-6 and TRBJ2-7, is GAGVSQSPRYKVTKRGQDVALRCDPISGHVSLYWYRQALGQGPEFLTYFNYEAQQDKSGLPNDRFSAERPEGSISTLTIQRTEQRDSAMYRCASSFSMIPYEQYFGPGTRLTVT.

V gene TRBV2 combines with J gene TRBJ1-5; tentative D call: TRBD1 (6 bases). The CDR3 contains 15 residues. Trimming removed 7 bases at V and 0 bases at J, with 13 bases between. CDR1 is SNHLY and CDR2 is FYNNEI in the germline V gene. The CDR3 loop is CASKTGQHSNQPQHF. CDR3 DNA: TGTGCCAGCAAAACCGGACAGCATAGCAATCAGCCCCAGCATTTT.

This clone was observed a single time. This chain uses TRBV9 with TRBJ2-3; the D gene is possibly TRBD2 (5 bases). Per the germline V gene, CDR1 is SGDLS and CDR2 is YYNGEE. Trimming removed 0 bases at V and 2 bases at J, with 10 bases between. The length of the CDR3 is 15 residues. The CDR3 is CASSVGGSTTDTQYF. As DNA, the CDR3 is TGTGCCAGCAGCGTAGGAGGGTCGACCACAGATACGCAGTATTTT.

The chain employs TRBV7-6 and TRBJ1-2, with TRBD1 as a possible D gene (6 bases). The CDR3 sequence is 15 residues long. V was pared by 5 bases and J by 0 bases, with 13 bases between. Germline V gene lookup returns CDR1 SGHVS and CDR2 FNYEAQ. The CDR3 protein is CASSPRTDSNYGYTF. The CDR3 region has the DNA TGTGCCAGCAGCCCACGGACAGATTCTAACTATGGCTACACCTTC.

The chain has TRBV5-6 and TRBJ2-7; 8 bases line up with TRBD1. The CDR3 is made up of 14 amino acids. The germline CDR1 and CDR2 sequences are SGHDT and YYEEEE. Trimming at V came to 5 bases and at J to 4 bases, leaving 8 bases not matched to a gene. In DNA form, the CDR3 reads TGTGCCAGCAGGCGTGGGCAGGGGGCTTACGAGCAGTACTTC. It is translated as CASRRGQGAYEQYF.

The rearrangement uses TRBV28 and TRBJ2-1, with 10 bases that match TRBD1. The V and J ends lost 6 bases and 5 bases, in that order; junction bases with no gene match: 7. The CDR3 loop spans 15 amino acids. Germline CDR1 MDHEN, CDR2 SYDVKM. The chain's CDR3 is CASSSGTGENNEQFF. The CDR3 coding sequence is TGTGCCAGCAGCTCCGGGACAGGGGAGAACAATGAGCAGTTCTTC.

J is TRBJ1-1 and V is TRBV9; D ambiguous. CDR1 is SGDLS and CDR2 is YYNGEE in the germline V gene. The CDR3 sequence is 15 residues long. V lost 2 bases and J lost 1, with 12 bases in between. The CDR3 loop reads CASSVDLGQNTEAFF. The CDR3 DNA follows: TGTGCCAGCAGCGTTGATCTCGGTCAGAACACTGAAGCTTTCTTT.

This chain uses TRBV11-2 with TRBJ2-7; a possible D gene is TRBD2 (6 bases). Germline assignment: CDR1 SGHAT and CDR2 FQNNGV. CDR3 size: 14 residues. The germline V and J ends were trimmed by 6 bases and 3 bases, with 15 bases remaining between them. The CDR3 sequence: CASSSSDGRYEQYF. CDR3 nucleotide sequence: TGTGCCAGCAGTTCTAGCGACGGGCGCTACGAGCAGTACTTC.

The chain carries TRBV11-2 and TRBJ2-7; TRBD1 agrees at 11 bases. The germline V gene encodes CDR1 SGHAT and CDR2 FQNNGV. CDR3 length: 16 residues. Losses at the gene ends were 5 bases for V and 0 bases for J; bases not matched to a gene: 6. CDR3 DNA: TGTGCCAGCAGCATCCGGGACAGGGGGAGCTCCTACGAGCAGTACTTC. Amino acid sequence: CASSIRDRGSSYEQYF.

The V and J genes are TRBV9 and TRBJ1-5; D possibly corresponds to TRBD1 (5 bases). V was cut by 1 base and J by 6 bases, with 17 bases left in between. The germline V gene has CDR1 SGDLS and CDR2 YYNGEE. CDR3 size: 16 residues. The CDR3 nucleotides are TGTGCCAGCAGCGTAAAGCTCCCCAGGGAGGGTCAGCCCCAGCATTTT. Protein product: CASSVKLPREGQPQHF.

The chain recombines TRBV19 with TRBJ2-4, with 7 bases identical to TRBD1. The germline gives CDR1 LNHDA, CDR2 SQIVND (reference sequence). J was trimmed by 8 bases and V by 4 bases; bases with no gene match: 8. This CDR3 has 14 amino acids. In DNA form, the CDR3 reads TGTGCCAGTAGTAAAGGACAGGTCAGGGACATTCAGTACTTC. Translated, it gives CASSKGQVRDIQYF.

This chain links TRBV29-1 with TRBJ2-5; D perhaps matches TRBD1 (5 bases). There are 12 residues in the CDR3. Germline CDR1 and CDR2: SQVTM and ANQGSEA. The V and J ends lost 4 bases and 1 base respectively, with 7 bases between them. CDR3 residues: CSVVDSQETQYF. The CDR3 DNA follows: TGCAGCGTTGTCGACAGCCAAGAGACCCAGTACTTC.

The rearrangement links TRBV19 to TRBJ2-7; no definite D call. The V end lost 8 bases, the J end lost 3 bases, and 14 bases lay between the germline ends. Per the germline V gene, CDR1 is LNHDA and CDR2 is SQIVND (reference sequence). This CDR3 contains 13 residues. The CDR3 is CASSVDGLYEQYF. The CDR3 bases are TGTGCCAGTTCCGTGGATGGGCTCTACGAGCAGTACTTC. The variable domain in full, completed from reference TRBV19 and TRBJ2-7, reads DGGITQSPKYLFRKEGQNVTLSCEQNLNHDAMYWYRQDPGQGLRLIYYSQIVNDFQKGDIAEGYSVSREKKESFPLTVTSAQKNPTAFYLCASSVDGLYEQYFGPGTRLTVT.

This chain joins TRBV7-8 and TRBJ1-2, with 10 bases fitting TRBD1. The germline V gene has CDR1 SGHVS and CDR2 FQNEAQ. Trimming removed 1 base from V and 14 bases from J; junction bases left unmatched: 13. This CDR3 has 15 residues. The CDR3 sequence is CASSLGTGTGAGRTF. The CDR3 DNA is TGTGCCAGCAGCTTAGGCACCGGGACAGGGGCAGGGAGAACCTTC.

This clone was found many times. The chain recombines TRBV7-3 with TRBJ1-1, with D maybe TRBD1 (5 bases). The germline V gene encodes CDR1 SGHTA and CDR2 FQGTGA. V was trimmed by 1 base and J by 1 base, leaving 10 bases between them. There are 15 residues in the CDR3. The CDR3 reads CASSLMGGSNTEAFF. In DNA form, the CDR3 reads TGTGCCAGCAGCTTAATGGGGGGTTCGAACACTGAAGCTTTCTTT.

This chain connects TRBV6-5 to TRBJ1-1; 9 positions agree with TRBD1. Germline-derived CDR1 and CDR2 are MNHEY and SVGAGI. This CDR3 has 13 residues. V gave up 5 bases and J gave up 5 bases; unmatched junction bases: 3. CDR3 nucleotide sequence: TGTGCCAGCAGTCCCGGGACAGGGACTGAAGCTTTCTTT. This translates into CASSPGTGTEAFF.

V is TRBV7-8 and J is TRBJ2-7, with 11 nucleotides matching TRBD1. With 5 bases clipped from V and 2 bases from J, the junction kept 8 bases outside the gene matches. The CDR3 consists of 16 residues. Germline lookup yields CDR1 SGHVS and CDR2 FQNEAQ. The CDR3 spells CASSPSGTGGAYEQYF. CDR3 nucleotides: TGTGCCAGCAGCCCGAGCGGGACAGGGGGTGCCTACGAGCAGTACTTC.

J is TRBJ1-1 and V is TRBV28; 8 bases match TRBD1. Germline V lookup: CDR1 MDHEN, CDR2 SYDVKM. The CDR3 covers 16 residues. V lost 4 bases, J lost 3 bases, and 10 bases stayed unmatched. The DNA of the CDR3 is TGTGCCAGCAGTTCCCCCGCGACAGGGGCCCACACTGAAGCTTTCTTT. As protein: CASSSPATGAHTEAFF.

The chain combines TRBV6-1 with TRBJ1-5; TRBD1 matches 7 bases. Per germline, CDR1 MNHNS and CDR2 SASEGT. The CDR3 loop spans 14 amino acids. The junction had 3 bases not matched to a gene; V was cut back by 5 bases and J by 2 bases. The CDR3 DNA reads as TGTGCCAGCAGTAATACAGGGGGCAATCAGCCCCAGCATTTT. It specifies CASSNTGGNQPQHF.

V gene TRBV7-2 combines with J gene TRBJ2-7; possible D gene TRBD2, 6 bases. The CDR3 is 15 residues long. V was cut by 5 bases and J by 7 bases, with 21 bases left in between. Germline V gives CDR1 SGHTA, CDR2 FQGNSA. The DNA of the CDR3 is TGTGCCAGCAGCCCTGTTGGGGGAGGCGGAGTAGAGCAGTACTTC. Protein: CASSPVGGGGVEQYF.

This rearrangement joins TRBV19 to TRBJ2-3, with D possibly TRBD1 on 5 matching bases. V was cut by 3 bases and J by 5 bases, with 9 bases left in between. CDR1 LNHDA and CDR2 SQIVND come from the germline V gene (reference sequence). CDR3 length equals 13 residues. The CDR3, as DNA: TGTGCCAGTAGTATGTTTGGACAAGATACGCAGTATTTT. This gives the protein CASSMFGQDTQYF.

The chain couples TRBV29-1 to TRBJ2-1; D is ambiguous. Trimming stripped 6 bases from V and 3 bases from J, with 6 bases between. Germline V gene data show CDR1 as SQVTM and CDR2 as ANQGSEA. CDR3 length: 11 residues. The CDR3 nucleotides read TGCAGCGTCTATAGCTACAATGAGCAGTTCTTC. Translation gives CSVYSYNEQFF.

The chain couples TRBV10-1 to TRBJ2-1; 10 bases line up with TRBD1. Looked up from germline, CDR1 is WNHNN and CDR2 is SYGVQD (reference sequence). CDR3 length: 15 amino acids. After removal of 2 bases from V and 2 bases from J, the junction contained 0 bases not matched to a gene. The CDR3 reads CASSEGQGAYNEQFF. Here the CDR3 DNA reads TGCGCCAGCAGTGAGGGACAGGGGGCCTACAATGAGCAGTTCTTC.

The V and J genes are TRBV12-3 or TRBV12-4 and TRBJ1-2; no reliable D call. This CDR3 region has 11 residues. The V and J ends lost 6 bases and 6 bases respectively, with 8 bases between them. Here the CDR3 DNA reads TGTGCCAGCAGCCGAGGAGATGGCTACACCTTC. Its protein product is CASSRGDGYTF.

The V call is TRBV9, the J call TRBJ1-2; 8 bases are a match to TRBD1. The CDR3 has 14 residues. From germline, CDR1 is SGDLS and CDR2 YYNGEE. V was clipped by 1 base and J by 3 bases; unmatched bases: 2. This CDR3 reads CASSVTTGDYGYTF. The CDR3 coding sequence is TGTGCCAGCAGCGTAACGACAGGGGACTATGGCTACACCTTC.

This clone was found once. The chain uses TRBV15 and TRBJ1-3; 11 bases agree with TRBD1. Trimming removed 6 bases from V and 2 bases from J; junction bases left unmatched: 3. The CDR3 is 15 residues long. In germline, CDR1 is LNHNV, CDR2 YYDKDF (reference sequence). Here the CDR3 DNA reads TGTGCCACCAGGGAGGACAGGGGGCCTGGAAACACCATATATTTT. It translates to CATREDRGPGNTIYF.